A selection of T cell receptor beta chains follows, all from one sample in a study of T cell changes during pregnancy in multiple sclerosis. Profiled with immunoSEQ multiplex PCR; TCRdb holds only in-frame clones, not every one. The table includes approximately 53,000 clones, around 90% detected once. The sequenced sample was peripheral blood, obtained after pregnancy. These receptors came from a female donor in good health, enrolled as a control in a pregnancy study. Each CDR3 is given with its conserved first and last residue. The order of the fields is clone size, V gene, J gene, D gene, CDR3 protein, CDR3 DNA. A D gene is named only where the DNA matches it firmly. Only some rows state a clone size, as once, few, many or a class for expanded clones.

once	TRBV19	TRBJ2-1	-	CASSKFGSLNEQFF	TGTGCCAGTAGTAAATTCGGGAGTTTAAATGAGCAGTTCTTC
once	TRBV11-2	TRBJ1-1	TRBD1	CASSFPSGTALNTEAFF	TGTGCCAGCAGCTTCCCCTCAGGGACAGCGTTGAACACTGAAGCTTTCTTT
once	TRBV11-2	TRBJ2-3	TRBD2	CASSFGRGDTQYF	TGTGCCAGCAGCTTCGGGAGGGGGGATACGCAGTATTTT
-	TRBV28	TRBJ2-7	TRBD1	CASIRTGGSYEQYF	TGTGCCAGCATCCGGACAGGGGGCTCCTACGAGCAGTACTTC
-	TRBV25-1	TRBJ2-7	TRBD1	CASSGQGVVEQYF	TGTGCCAGCAGTGGTCAGGGGGTCGTTGAGCAGTACTTC
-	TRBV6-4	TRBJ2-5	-	CASSSEPGHGQETQYF	TGTGCCAGCAGTTCCGAACCGGGACATGGACAAGAGACCCAGTACTTC
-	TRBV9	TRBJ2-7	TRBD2	CASSVGLAGGPGEQYF	TGTGCCAGCAGCGTAGGACTAGCGGGAGGCCCGGGGGAGCAGTACTTC
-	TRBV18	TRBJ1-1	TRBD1	CASSPPTGGLNTEAFF	TGTGCCAGCTCACCGCCGACAGGGGGCCTGAACACTGAAGCTTTCTTT
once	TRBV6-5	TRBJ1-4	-	CASSPGGKLFF	TGTGCCAGCAGCCCGGGGGGGAAACTGTTTTTT
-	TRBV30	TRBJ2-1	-	CAWSVISGLFF	TGTGCCTGGAGTGTCATAAGCGGTCTCTTCTTC
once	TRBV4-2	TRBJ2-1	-	CASSQGRGSEVEQFF	TGTGCCAGCAGCCAAGGGAGGGGATCGGAGGTTGAGCAGTTCTTC
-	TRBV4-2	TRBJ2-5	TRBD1	CASSRDREETQYF	TGTGCCAGCAGCCGGGACAGGGAGGAGACCCAGTACTTC
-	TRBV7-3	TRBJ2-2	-	CASSLGTWNTGELFF	TGTGCCAGCAGCTTGGGGACTTGGAACACCGGGGAGCTGTTTTTT
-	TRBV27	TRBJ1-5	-	CASSFSGNQPQHF	TGTGCCAGCAGTTTTAGTGGCAATCAGCCCCAGCATTTT
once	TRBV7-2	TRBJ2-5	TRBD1	CASSWDRVKETQYF	TGTGCCAGCAGCTGGGACAGGGTGAAAGAGACCCAGTACTTC
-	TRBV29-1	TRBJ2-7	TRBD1	CSASGTVDSSYEQYF	TGCAGCGCCTCAGGGACAGTCGATAGCTCCTACGAGCAGTACTTC
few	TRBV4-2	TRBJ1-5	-	CASSQDMQGRNQPQHF	TGTGCCAGCAGCCAAGATATGCAGGGGCGGAATCAGCCCCAGCATTTT
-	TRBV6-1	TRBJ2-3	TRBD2	CASTKGLANTQYF	TGTGCCAGCACCAAGGGACTAGCGAATACGCAGTATTTT
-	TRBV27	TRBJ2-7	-	CASKRGDYEQYF	TGTGCCAGCAAAAGGGGCGACTACGAGCAGTACTTC
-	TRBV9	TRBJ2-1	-	CASSGTGSGSYNEQFF	TGTGCCAGCAGCGGAACAGGGAGCGGCTCCTACAATGAGCAGTTCTTC
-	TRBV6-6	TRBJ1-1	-	CASSPPGSLNTEAFF	TGTGCCAGCAGCCCCCCGGGGTCCCTGAACACTGAAGCTTTCTTT
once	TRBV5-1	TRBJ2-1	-	CASSSENAGSYEQFF	TGCGCCAGCAGCTCAGAGAATGCCGGGAGTTATGAGCAGTTCTTC
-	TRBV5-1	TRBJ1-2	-	CASSIEPGMGHGYTF	TGCGCCAGCAGCATAGAACCAGGGATGGGCCATGGCTACACCTTC